These T cell receptor beta chains were read from a single sample in a study of blood T cell repertoires in COVID-19. Profiling relied on immunoSEQ multiplex PCR, and the TCRdb table lists in-frame clones only, not all of them. The sample lists over 200,000 clones; around 88% were seen once. The sample comprised PBMCs or T cells enriched from blood (not recorded which). Source of these receptors: a man between 40 and 49 years old who had recovered from COVID-19. CDR3s include the opening cysteine and the closing phenylalanine or tryptophan. A D gene is named only where the DNA matches it firmly. The size of a clone is reported for some rows only, either as once, few or many, or as a class for expanded clones.

clone_size: -; d_call: -; j_call: TRBJ2-1; v_call: TRBV9; cdr3_nt: TGTGCCAGCAGCGTCAGGGCGGAGGGGACCTACAATGAGCAGTTCTTC; cdr3_aa: CASSVRAEGTYNEQFF
clone_size: -; d_call: TRBD1; j_call: TRBJ1-2; v_call: TRBV6-4; cdr3_nt: TGTGCCAGCAATTCGGACAGGGCAACAAACTATGGCTACACCTTC; cdr3_aa: CASNSDRATNYGYTF
clone_size: -; d_call: -; j_call: TRBJ1-4; v_call: TRBV2; cdr3_nt: TGTGCCAGCAGAAGACTTCCTAATGAAAAACTGTTTTTT; cdr3_aa: CASRRLPNEKLFF
clone_size: -; d_call: TRBD2; j_call: TRBJ2-3; v_call: TRBV9; cdr3_nt: TGTGCCAGCAGCGCTGCCGGGGGGGGGCGCCTGGATACGCAGTATTTT; cdr3_aa: CASSAAGGGRLDTQYF
clone_size: -; d_call: TRBD1; j_call: TRBJ1-1; v_call: TRBV10-3; cdr3_nt: TGTGCCATCAGTCAGGGACAGAGGAACACTGAAGCTTTCTTT; cdr3_aa: CAISQGQRNTEAFF
clone_size: -; d_call: TRBD1; j_call: TRBJ2-2; v_call: TRBV24-1; cdr3_nt: TGTGCCACCAGTGACCCTGGACAGGGGGCGGACGGGGAGCTGTTTTTT; cdr3_aa: CATSDPGQGADGELFF
clone_size: -; d_call: TRBD2; j_call: TRBJ2-7; v_call: TRBV6-2/TRBV6-3; cdr3_nt: TGTGCCAGCAGTTACCCGACTAGCGGTGGGTCCGAGCAGTACTTC; cdr3_aa: CASSYPTSGGSEQYF
clone_size: -; d_call: TRBD2; j_call: TRBJ2-5; v_call: TRBV9; cdr3_nt: TGTGCCAGCAGCGTAGGCGGGGAGGGAGAGACCCAGTACTTC; cdr3_aa: CASSVGGEGETQYF
clone_size: -; d_call: TRBD1; j_call: TRBJ1-4; v_call: TRBV5-5; cdr3_nt: TGTGCCAGCAGCTTGGCGGCCTTCGGGACAGGGAGTCAACAGGAAAAACTGTTTTTT; cdr3_aa: CASSLAAFGTGSQQEKLFF
clone_size: once; d_call: TRBD1; j_call: TRBJ2-7; v_call: TRBV11-2; cdr3_nt: TGTGCCAGCAGCTTAGCGGCTGGGCAGGGGGCCGCCGAGCAGTACTTC; cdr3_aa: CASSLAAGQGAAEQYF
clone_size: -; d_call: TRBD2; j_call: TRBJ2-1; v_call: TRBV20-1; cdr3_nt: TGCAGTGCTAGTTTCGGGACTAGCGGATACAATGAGCAGTTCTTC; cdr3_aa: CSASFGTSGYNEQFF
clone_size: -; d_call: TRBD2; j_call: TRBJ2-5; v_call: TRBV13; cdr3_nt: TGTGCCAGCAGCTGGAGGCGGGGGGCCCAGTACTTC; cdr3_aa: CASSWRRGAQYF
clone_size: -; d_call: -; j_call: TRBJ1-3; v_call: TRBV19; cdr3_nt: TGTGCCAGTAGCCGGTTTCGGGAGGAATATTACTCTGGAAACACCATATATTTT; cdr3_aa: CASSRFREEYYSGNTIYF
clone_size: -; d_call: TRBD2; j_call: TRBJ2-3; v_call: TRBV6-5; cdr3_nt: TGTGCCAGCCCGCCGGGACTAGCTCCAGATACGCAGTATTTT; cdr3_aa: CASPPGLAPDTQYF
clone_size: -; d_call: -; j_call: TRBJ2-7; v_call: TRBV11-2; cdr3_nt: TGTGCCAGCAGTCCCACAGGGGGTGGGGGAGGGCCCTCTTTCTACGAGCAGTACTTC; cdr3_aa: CASSPTGGGGGPSFYEQYF
clone_size: -; d_call: TRBD1; j_call: TRBJ1-5; v_call: TRBV2; cdr3_nt: TGTGCCAGCAGATACAAGACAGGGGAGGAGATGAGCAATCAGCCCCAGCATTTT; cdr3_aa: CASRYKTGEEMSNQPQHF